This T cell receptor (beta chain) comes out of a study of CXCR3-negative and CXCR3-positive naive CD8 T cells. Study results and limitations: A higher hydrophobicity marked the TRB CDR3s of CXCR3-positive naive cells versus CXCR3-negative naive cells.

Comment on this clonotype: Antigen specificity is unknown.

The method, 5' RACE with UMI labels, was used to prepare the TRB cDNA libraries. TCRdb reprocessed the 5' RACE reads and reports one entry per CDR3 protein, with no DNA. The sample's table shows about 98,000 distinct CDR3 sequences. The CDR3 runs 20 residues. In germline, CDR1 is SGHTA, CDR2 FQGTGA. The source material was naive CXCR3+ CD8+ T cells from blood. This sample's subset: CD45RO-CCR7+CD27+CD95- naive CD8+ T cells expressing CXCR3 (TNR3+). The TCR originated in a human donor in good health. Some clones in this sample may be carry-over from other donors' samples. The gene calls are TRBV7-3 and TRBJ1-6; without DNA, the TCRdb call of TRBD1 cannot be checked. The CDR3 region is CASSPPPGRRMSSYNSPLHF.